Each of the 17 T cell receptor beta chains below was sequenced from the same sample in a study of T cell responses to AZD1222 COVID-19 vaccine. TCRdb keeps only in-frame clones here, not all; method: immunoSEQ multiplex PCR. The data contain 150,000 or so clones, 70% to 90% of them singletons. The sequencing here drew on peripheral blood, taken on day 0 of MenACWY control vaccination. The receptors here all came from an adult in good health.

This chain's CDR3 is CASMDRYEQYF. The CDR3 DNA sequence: TGTGCCAGCATGGATCGCTACGAGCAGTACTTC. The rearrangement joins TRBV28 to TRBJ2-7, with unresolved D. The germline V gene encodes CDR1 MDHEN and CDR2 SYDVKM. Trimming stripped 7 bases from V and 3 bases from J, with 7 bases between. This CDR3 region has 11 residues.

This clone was counted once. This chain links TRBV24-1 with TRBJ2-2, with D tentatively TRBD1 (6 bases). This CDR3 is 15 amino acids long. Germline assignment: CDR1 KGHDR and CDR2 SFDVKD. The ends were cut back, 9 bases at V and 0 bases at J, with 13 bases in the middle. DNA for the CDR3: TGTGCCACCTCAAAACAGGGCCCGAACACCGGGGAGCTGTTTTTT. Protein: CATSKQGPNTGELFF.

The chain recombines TRBV4-1 with TRBJ2-7, with a weak D call TRBD1 (6 bases). The CDR3 spans 14 residues. Between the trimmed V and J ends, which lost 1 base and 2 bases, there was a span of 9 bases. Germline V lookup: CDR1 MGHRA, CDR2 YSYEKL. The CDR3 region has the DNA TGCGCCAGCAGCCAAGCCAGGGGCCCCTACGAGCAGTACGTC. Its translation is CASSQARGPYEQYV.

The rearrangement joins TRBV24-1 to TRBJ1-1; no definite D call. CDR1 is KGHDR, CDR2 SFDVKD, per germline. This CDR3 spans 13 amino acids. V lost 0 bases and J 7 bases, leaving 8 bases between the germline ends. The CDR3 DNA sequence: TGTGCCACCAGTGATTTGCGGCAGGTTGAAGCTTTCTTT. Amino acids: CATSDLRQVEAFF.

The chain combines TRBV7-2 with TRBJ2-3; a weak D match, TRBD2 (6 bases). The V end was cut by 2 bases, the J end by 0 bases, with 15 bases between. This CDR3 spans 17 amino acids. Per the germline V gene, CDR1 is SGHTA and CDR2 is FQGNSA. The CDR3 region has the DNA TGTGCCAGCAGCTTACCTCTACTAGCTGAGAGCACAGATACGCAGTATTTT. Translated, it gives CASSLPLLAESTDTQYF.

The chain combines TRBV5-8 with TRBJ1-4; D remains unclear. Trimming cost V 4 bases and J 3 bases, with 13 bases left between them. CDR3 length: 15 residues. CDR1 is SGHTS, CDR2 YDEGEE, per germline. The DNA for the CDR3 is TGTGCCAGCAGCCCGATGGCAGTAGCTAATGAAAAACTGTTTTTT. Translation gives CASSPMAVANEKLFF. The full variable domain, rest sourced from reference TRBV5-8 and TRBJ1-4, is EAGVTQSPTHLIKTRGQQATLRCSPISGHTSVYWYQQALGLGLQFLLWYDEGEERNRGNFPPRFSGRQFPNYSSELNVNALELEDSALYLCASSPMAVANEKLFFGSGTQLSVL.

About this clone itself: This sample also contains other DNA sequences that code for the same CDR3. The rearrangement uses TRBV12-3 or TRBV12-4 and TRBJ2-1; D may be TRBD1 (5 bases). This CDR3 region has 12 residues. The ends were cut back, 4 bases at V and 7 bases at J, with 8 bases in the middle. CDR3 amino acids: CASSSRGNEQFF. The CDR3, as DNA: TGTGCCAGCAGTTCTAGGGGAAATGAGCAGTTCTTC.

A few counts support this clone. The V and J genes are TRBV7-3 and TRBJ1-2; D remains unclear. Trimming took 1 base from V and 7 from J, leaving 10 bases between them. This CDR3 has 13 residues. CDR1 is SGHTA, CDR2 FQGTGA, per germline. This CDR3 reads CASSLRGPGGYTF. The CDR3 DNA reads TGTGCCAGCAGCTTAAGAGGTCCAGGTGGCTACACCTTC. Looking up the rest from reference TRBV7-3 and TRBJ1-2 gives the full variable domain: GAGVSQTPSNKVTEKGKYVELRCDPISGHTALYWYRQSLGQGPEFLIYFQGTGAADDSGLPNDRFFAVRPEGSVSTLKIQRTERGDSAVYLCASSLRGPGGYTFGSGTRLTVV.

This clone turned up a few times. This rearrangement joins TRBV2 to TRBJ1-4, with 7 positions matching TRBD1. Germline V gives CDR1 SNHLY, CDR2 FYNNEI. This CDR3 is built from 13 residues. Here the CDR3 reads CATRVGGGEKLFF. CDR3 bases: TGTGCTACCAGAGTAGGGGGCGGTGAAAAACTGTTTTTT. Full variable domain (rest looked up from reference TRBV2 and TRBJ1-4): EPEVTQTPSHQVTQMGQEVILRCVPISNHLYFYWYRQILGQKVEFLVSFYNNEISEKSEIFDDQFSVERPDGSNFTLKIRSTKLEDSAMYFCATRVGGGEKLFFGSGTQLSVL.

This chain joins TRBV7-2 and TRBJ1-2; the D is unclear. V lost 2 bases to trimming and J lost 4 bases, with 8 bases between them. The CDR3 has 13 residues. CDR1 and CDR2 from the germline V gene are SGHTA and FQGNSA. The CDR3 region has the DNA TGTGCCAGCAGCTTACGAGGGAGCTATGGCTACACCTTC. This translates into CASSLRGSYGYTF.

In this sample, this clone turned up once. The genes are TRBV27 and TRBJ1-6, with 8 positions matching TRBD1. Germline V CDR1 and CDR2: MNHEY, SMNVEV (reference sequence). The junction had 6 bases not matched to a gene; V was cut back by 2 bases and J by 9 bases. The CDR3 has 15 residues. The CDR3: CASSLHTGGGSPLHF. In DNA, the CDR3 is TGTGCCAGCAGTTTACATACAGGGGGGGGTTCACCCCTCCACTTT.

The chain recombines TRBV10-3 with TRBJ2-1; 8 bases are a match to TRBD2. CDR3 length: 14 residues. The trim removed 5 bases at V and 7 bases at J, leaving 7 bases unmatched. CDR1 ENHRY and CDR2 SYGVKD come from the germline V gene. CDR3 region: CAISPAGVGNEQFF. The CDR3 DNA is TGTGCCATCAGTCCAGCGGGAGTGGGGAATGAGCAGTTCTTC.

This rearrangement joins TRBV19 to TRBJ2-3, with 9 positions matching TRBD2. The CDR3 is 20 amino acids. Per the germline V gene, CDR1 is LNHDA and CDR2 is SQIVND (reference sequence). J was trimmed by 0 bases and V by 1 base; bases with no gene match: 14. DNA of the CDR3: TGTGCCAGTAGTATAGGTCATCTGGGGCGGGGGGGCGAGAGCACAGATACGCAGTATTTT. This translates into CASSIGHLGRGGESTDTQYF.

The V gene is TRBV7-9, the J gene TRBJ2-5; no clear D gene. Germline V gene sequence: CDR1 SEHNR, CDR2 FQNEAQ (reference sequence). V lost 1 base to trimming and J lost 4 bases, with 7 bases between them. CDR3 length: 13 residues. DNA of the CDR3: TGTGCCAGCAGCTTAGTGGGAATAGAGACCCAGTACTTC. This encodes CASSLVGIETQYF.

The chain has TRBV12-3 or TRBV12-4 and TRBJ2-3; 7 bases fit TRBD1. The V segment lost 7 bases and the J segment 6 bases; nucleotides outside the gene matches: 4. The CDR3 is made up of 12 amino acids. CDR3 residues: CASKGGRDTQYF. The CDR3 DNA sequence: TGTGCCAGCAAAGGGGGCAGGGATACGCAGTATTTT.

CDR3 nucleotide sequence: TGTGCCAGCGCCGGCAGGACCGATAATTCACCCCTCCACTTT. Translation: CASAGRTDNSPLHF. This chain connects TRBV19 to TRBJ1-6; D not resolved. The germline gives CDR1 LNHDA, CDR2 SQIVND (reference sequence). Trimming pared 9 bases from V and 5 bases from J, leaving 14 bases between. CDR3 length: 14 residues.

The genes are TRBV3-1 (or the pseudogene TRBV3-2) and TRBJ1-2, with D maybe TRBD1 (6 bases). Germline V gene sequence: CDR1 LGHDT, CDR2 YNNKEL (reference sequence). The CDR3 totals 15 residues. The V end was cut by 2 bases, the J end by 0 bases, with 10 bases between. The chain's CDR3 is CASSQSTGANYGYTF. CDR3 nucleotide sequence: TGTGCCAGCAGCCAATCGACAGGAGCTAACTATGGCTACACCTTC.